Included here is one TCR beta chain sequence, with context. Its antigen target is currently unknown. There are no base qualities to consult, and no much larger clone falls within one base. TCRbeta CDR3 regions were amplified from genomic DNA using the immunoSEQ Assay, a bias-controlled multiplex PCR. Concerning the study's data processing: The number of nucleated cells in each sample was estimated from the amplification of reference gene primers within the assay. To quantify the absolute abundance of each unique TCRbeta CDR3 rearrangement, sequence reads were collapsed and filtered. For each sample, productive Simpson clonality was calculated as the square root of Simpson's diversity index across productive rearrangements. Here the immuneACCESS table is served through TCRdb, limited to in-frame sequences with V and J called. Missing clones are a known gap in these copies; in checked studies unresolved V genes cover under half, and the rest lacks a known reason. Clone size and V and J calls were adopted from that table, with D and trimming inferred from the DNA. This sample is represented by 37,000 or so clones; over 75% of them were singletons. The biggest ten clones account for 33% of the sample.

Inclusive of the bounding cysteine and phenylalanine, the CDR3 is 13 residues long. The kept DNA is CDR3 alone, 39 bases in frame from the first base. CDR1 and CDR2 were assigned from the germline V gene as SGHTA and FQGNSA. V is pared back by 1 base and J by 7 bases, with 10 bases lying between the germline termini. These data come from a study of blood T cell repertoires in COVID-19 (dated by TCRdb to the early 2020s). Turning to the overall study: Collaborator samples came from the United States, Italy and Spain and covered acute and convalescent phases of COVID-19. The prospective study material was composed of cDNA or gDNA derived from T cells, B-cell-depleted T cells, or PBMCs. Deeply sampled blood TCRbeta repertoires from subjects exposed to, actively infected with, or recovered from COVID-19 were included in the dataset. The repertoires were released in a freely available public database meant as a resource for research on the immune response to SARS-CoV-2. Samples were obtained from the ongoing ImmuneRACE study (first 160 participants) and from 1,200 or so subjects provided by 6 global collaborators. A de-identified subject ID, COVID-19 status, age in years and sex were almost always included in the sample metadata. Where available, HLA class I and class II types were obtained from metadata supplied by the sample provider rather than from assay-based typing. What the authors observed across the whole study: How much clinical and demographic metadata was included differed by source and by participant, and the metadata was provided uncurated.

Each collaborating institution followed its own protocols to collect whole blood in K2EDTA tubes. For TCRbeta analysis, collaborators shipped samples in one of three forms: frozen whole blood, isolated PBMCs, or DNA extracted from either of those sample types. This receptor chain uses TRBV7-2 and TRBJ1-2, with the D segment identity uncertain. This TCR derives from a man between 60 and 75 years old with acute or convalescent COVID-19. Sequenced material: peripheral blood. The DNA sequence is as follows: TGTGCCAGCAGCTTAGAGTTAGTCCGTGGCTACACCTTC. Its coded protein is CASSLELVRGYTF.